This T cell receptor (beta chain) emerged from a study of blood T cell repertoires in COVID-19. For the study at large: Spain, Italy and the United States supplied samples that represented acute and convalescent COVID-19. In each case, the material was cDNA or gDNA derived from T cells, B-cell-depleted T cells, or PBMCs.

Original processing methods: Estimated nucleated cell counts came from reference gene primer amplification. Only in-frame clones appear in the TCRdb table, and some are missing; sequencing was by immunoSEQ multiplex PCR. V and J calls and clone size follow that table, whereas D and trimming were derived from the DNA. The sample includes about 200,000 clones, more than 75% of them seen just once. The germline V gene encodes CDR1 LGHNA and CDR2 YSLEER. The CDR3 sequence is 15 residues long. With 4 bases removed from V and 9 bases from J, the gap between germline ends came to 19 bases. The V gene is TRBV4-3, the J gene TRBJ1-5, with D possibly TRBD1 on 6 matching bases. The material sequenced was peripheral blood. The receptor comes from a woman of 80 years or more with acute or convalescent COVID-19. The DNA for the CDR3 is TGCGCCAGCAGCCGAGAGGCAGGGGCGCACTGGCCCCAGCATTTT. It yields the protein CASSREAGAHWPQHF.